This TCR beta chain stems from a study of patients and donors after allogeneic stem cell transplantation. Using its own MiXCR run on the RT-PCR reads, TCRdb lists one record per CDR3 protein. Here the sample spans fewer than 500,000 distinct CDR3 sequences, 16% being singletons. This CDR3 contains 15 residues. V dropped 4 bases and J dropped 6; count of bases not matched to a gene: 3. From germline, CDR1 is SGHTA and CDR2 FQGNSA. This receptor was taken from a human donor who was either an allogeneic HSCT recipient or a stem cell or donor lymphocyte infusion donor (not recorded which). It is not recorded whose cells these are; they may come from a transplant donor. The chain couples TRBV7-2 to TRBJ2-2, with 12 bases lining up with TRBD2. Sequencing was performed on blood, either unsorted or a sorted T cell fraction (not recorded which). The CDR3 loop reads CASSYRTSGAGELFF. CDR3 DNA sequence: TGTGCCAGCAGCTACCGGACTAGCGGGGCCGGGGAGCTGTTTTTT.